These 23 T cell receptor beta chains originate from one sample sequenced in a study of CD8 T cells in Susac syndrome. RNA totalling about 0.45 to 1 ug underwent reverse transcription with random hexamers. Via MiXCR, TCRdb re-called the immunoSEQ multiplex PCR reads, giving one row per CDR3 protein. This table has 130,000 or so distinct CDR3 sequences, 90% to 95% appearing once. The specimen was CD8+ T cells from PBMCs. The receptors were gathered from a human donor with multiple sclerosis.

This clonotype has a single count. V usage is TRBV12-3 or TRBV12-4 and J usage is TRBJ1-2; no clear D gene. The CDR3 length is 11 residues. V was cut by 4 bases and J by 10 bases, with 10 bases left in between. CDR3 sequence: CASSYFQSYTF. The DNA for the CDR3 is TGTGCCAGCAGTTACTTTCAGTCCTACACCTTC.

The V and J genes are TRBV20-1 and TRBJ1-1; maybe TRBD1 (5 bases). CDR1 DFQATT and CDR2 SNEGSKA come from the germline V gene (reference sequence). The CDR3 consists of 15 residues. V was trimmed by 0 bases and J by 3 bases, leaving 14 bases between them. The CDR3 reads CSARDRGWGDTEAFF. CDR3 DNA: TGCAGTGCTAGAGATAGGGGTTGGGGGGACACTGAAGCTTTCTTT.

The V and J genes are TRBV11-2 and TRBJ2-3; D is unresolved. CDR3 length: 11 residues. From germline, CDR1 is SGHAT and CDR2 FQNNGV. V shed 3 bases and J shed 5 bases, with 3 bases lying between them. The CDR3 here is CASSLVDTQYF. The CDR3, as DNA: TGTGCCAGCAGCTTGGTAGATACGCAGTATTTT.

The chain joins TRBV29-1 to TRBJ1-2, with 7 bases aligning to TRBD1. With 4 bases clipped from V and 7 bases from J, the junction kept 3 bases outside the gene matches. Germline lookup yields CDR1 SQVTM and CDR2 ANQGSEA. The CDR3 sequence is 11 residues long. CDR3 coding DNA: TGCAGCGTTGGCGACAGGGCTGGCTACACCTTC. Translating it yields CSVGDRAGYTF.

Written as DNA, the CDR3 is TGTGCCAGCAGCCACAGTCCGGGACTACTGCATGAGCAGTTCTTC. This encodes CASSHSPGLLHEQFF. V usage is TRBV7-6 and J usage is TRBJ2-1; 7 bases match TRBD2. CDR3 length: 15 amino acids. J lost 8 bases, V lost 5 bases, and 12 bases had no gene match. Germline values: CDR1 SGHVS, CDR2 FNYEAQ.

The V and J genes are TRBV4-1 and TRBJ2-2; D call uncertain. Trimming shortened V by 6 bases and J by 5 bases, and 10 bases separated the two germline ends. CDR1 and CDR2 from the germline V gene are MGHRA and YSYEKL. This CDR3 contains 13 residues. The CDR3, as DNA: TGCGCCAGCAGTCTTACCGGGACCGGGGAGCTGTTTTTT. This sequence encodes CASSLTGTGELFF.

The chain has TRBV29-1 and TRBJ2-1; 7 bases map to TRBD2. With 6 bases clipped from V and 5 bases from J, the junction kept 10 bases outside the gene matches. Germline CDR1 reads SQVTM; CDR2 reads ANQGSEA. The CDR3 totals 14 residues. The CDR3 DNA is TGCAGCGTCCGGGGGGAAGGGTTGGACAATGAGCAGTTCTTC. Protein product: CSVRGEGLDNEQFF.

This sequence joins TRBV27 and TRBJ1-1; 7 positions match TRBD1. CDR3 length equals 13 residues. Germline CDR1 and CDR2: MNHEY and SMNVEV (reference sequence). The V segment lost 6 bases and the J segment 7 bases; nucleotides outside the gene matches: 8. CDR3 DNA sequence: TGTGCCAGCAGCCCAGGGGGGCTAGGTGAAGCTTTCTTT. Encoded protein: CASSPGGLGEAFF.

Here the CDR3 DNA reads TGTGCCATCAGCGGACTAGCGGGAGATAGTGAGACCCAGTACTTC. It translates to CAISGLAGDSETQYF. The chain uses TRBV10-3 and TRBJ2-5; 13 bases are shared with TRBD2. Germline CDR1 ENHRY, CDR2 SYGVKD. This CDR3 comprises 15 residues. Trimming cost V 6 bases and J 5 bases; bases outside gene matches: 6.

The rearrangement joins TRBV6-6 to TRBJ2-1; D may correspond to TRBD1 or TRBD2 (5 bases each). CDR1 MNHNY and CDR2 SVGAGI come from the germline V gene (reference sequence). V was shortened by 5 bases and J by 5 bases, with 10 bases between the two germline ends. The CDR3 loop spans 13 amino acids. The CDR3 coding sequence is TGTGCCAGCAGTCAGGGACCAGACAATGAGCAGTTCTTC. Its protein is CASSQGPDNEQFF.

The rearrangement links TRBV27 to TRBJ2-1; unclear D gene. The CDR3 runs 12 residues. Germline CDR1 is MNHEY and CDR2 is SMNVEV (reference sequence). V was cut by 4 bases and J by 6 bases, with 7 bases left in between. The CDR3 reads CASSSLSNEQFF. In DNA, the CDR3 is TGTGCCAGCAGTTCCCTTTCCAATGAGCAGTTCTTC.

The J gene is TRBJ2-5, the V gene TRBV18; D unclear. CDR1 and CDR2 (germline): KGHSH, LQKENI. The V end was cut by 4 bases, the J end by 4 bases, with 19 bases between. The length of the CDR3 is 16 residues. CDR3: CASSLAESSEVETQYF. DNA for the CDR3: TGTGCCAGCTCACTAGCAGAGTCCTCAGAAGTAGAGACCCAGTACTTC.

The V and J genes are TRBV9 and TRBJ2-5, with TRBD2 matching 7 bases. CDR3 length: 12 amino acids. Germline assignment: CDR1 SGDLS and CDR2 YYNGEE. After removal of 5 bases from V and 5 bases from J, the junction contained 3 bases not matched to a gene. CDR3 sequence (DNA): TGTGCCAGCAGAGGGGAGGGGGAGACCCAGTACTTC. It translates to CASRGEGETQYF.

The rearrangement uses TRBV7-9 and TRBJ2-7, with D uncertain. Germline assignment: CDR1 SEHNR and CDR2 FQNEAQ (reference sequence). Trimming shortened V by 5 bases and J by 4 bases, and 9 bases separated the two germline ends. The CDR3 is 12 amino acids. In nucleotides, the CDR3 is TGTGCCAGCAGCCTTACAACGTACGAGCAGTACTTC. It encodes CASSLTTYEQYF.

The chain is built from TRBV2 and TRBJ1-3; no definite D call. The CDR3 has 15 residues. V was pared by 9 bases and J by 0 bases, with 15 bases between. The germline V gene encodes CDR1 SNHLY and CDR2 FYNNEI. DNA for the CDR3: TGTGCCAGTTCGAGGACGGTCGACTCTGGAAACACCATATATTTT. Protein product: CASSRTVDSGNTIYF.

This rearrangement joins TRBV9 to TRBJ2-5; TRBD2 aligns across 9 bases. CDR1 and CDR2 (germline): SGDLS, YYNGEE. J gave up 1 base and V 5 bases, and 9 bases lay outside the gene matches. The CDR3 has 16 amino acids. The CDR3 here is CASSRPSSGTQETQYF. DNA of the CDR3: TGTGCCAGCAGTAGACCCTCTAGCGGGACCCAAGAGACCCAGTACTTC.

This clonotype appeared once. This rearrangement joins TRBV25-1 to TRBJ1-1, with a weak D call TRBD1 (5 bases). The V end was cut by 5 bases, the J end by 4 bases, with 17 bases between. From germline, CDR1 is MGHDK and CDR2 SYGVNS. CDR3 length: 15 amino acids. The CDR3 DNA follows: TGTGCCAGCAGTATTCCCTCCGGGGGTGTCACTGAAGCTTTCTTT. Protein: CASSIPSGGVTEAFF.

J is TRBJ2-7 and V is TRBV12-3 or TRBV12-4, with TRBD2 matching 11 bases. The CDR3 is 13 amino acids. V dropped 7 bases and J dropped 5; count of bases not matched to a gene: 4. CDR3 residues: CASTLAGGNEQYF. The CDR3 nucleotides read TGTGCCAGCACCCTAGCGGGAGGAAACGAGCAGTACTTC.

This sequence joins TRBV9 and TRBJ1-2; no clear D. With 3 bases removed from V and 2 bases from J, the gap between germline ends came to 17 bases. CDR3 length: 16 amino acids. CDR1 and CDR2 (germline): SGDLS, YYNGEE. The chain's CDR3 is CASSDERDPINYGYTF. CDR3 nucleotides: TGTGCCAGCAGCGATGAGAGAGACCCGATCAACTATGGCTACACCTTC.

The V and J genes are TRBV12-3 or TRBV12-4 and TRBJ2-7, with 8 bases aligning to TRBD2. V lost 5 bases, J lost 4 bases, and 4 bases stayed unmatched. The CDR3 has 13 residues. The DNA of the CDR3 is TGTGCCAGCAGTCCCGGGGGGGTATACGAGCAGTACTTC. Encoded protein: CASSPGGVYEQYF.

This chain joins TRBV7-8 and TRBJ2-7; 7 positions agree with TRBD1. The germline V gene has CDR1 SGHVS and CDR2 FQNEAQ. The trim removed 4 bases at V and 5 bases at J, leaving 8 bases unmatched. The length of the CDR3 is 14 residues. CDR3: CASSYRRGLDEQYF. Here the CDR3 DNA reads TGTGCCAGCAGCTATAGAAGGGGGCTGGACGAGCAGTACTTC.

The CDR3 protein is CASSLPPSGGPDTQYF. In nucleotides, the CDR3 is TGTGCCAGCAGCTTACCCCCTAGCGGGGGGCCTGATACGCAGTATTTT. The chain uses TRBV7-9 and TRBJ2-3; 11 bases align to TRBD2. Germline CDR1 is SEHNR and CDR2 is FQNEAQ (reference sequence). The J segment lost 6 bases and the V segment lost 2 bases, leaving 7 bases of the junction unmatched. There are 16 residues in the CDR3. The full variable domain, with the rest looked up from reference TRBV7-9 and TRBJ2-3, is DTGVSQNPRHKITKRGQNVTFRCDPISEHNRLYWYRQTLGQGPEFLTYFQNEAQLEKSRLLSDRFSAERPKGSFSTLEIQRTEQGDSAMYLCASSLPPSGGPDTQYFGPGTRLTVL.

This sequence joins TRBV6-2 or TRBV6-3 and TRBJ2-1; unclear D gene. CDR3 length equals 14 residues. From germline, CDR1 is MNHEY and CDR2 SVGEGT. V gave up 1 base and J gave up 6 bases, with 10 bases separating them. Written as DNA, the CDR3 is TGTGCCAGCAGTTACTTTCCAGGCCCCAATGAGCAGTTCTTC. The encoded protein is CASSYFPGPNEQFF.